The clone carrying this T cell receptor (beta chain) has a handful of counts. Antigen specificity is unknown. Antigen-specific CD4+ T cells expanded by the ViraFEST assay with viral peptide pools were then sequenced. When ten to eleven days of culture had elapsed, CD4+ T cells were isolated. IL-2 at 8 to 10 IU/ml and peptides at around 10 ug/ml were added to cultured PBMC, around 2.2 million per well. The V and J ends lost 3 bases and 4 bases respectively, with 15 bases between them. CDR1 is LNHDA, CDR2 SQIVND, per germline (reference sequence). The CDR3 is 16 residues long. The data were produced by immunoSEQ multiplex PCR, yet TCRdb's version contains in-frame clones alone and is incomplete. This table has under 80,000 clones, roughly 72% appearing once. The data originate from a study of vaccination effects on CD4 cells after COVID-19. Study-level findings and limits: In vaccinees who were healthy, merely 1 out of 255 vaccine-induced clones cross-reacted with common cold coronaviruses. Convalescent patients were scarce, and early post-infection timepoints were absent.

This specimen was CD4+ T cells from PBMCs cultured with HCoV-229E spike peptides, taken before COVID-19 vaccination. The J gene is TRBJ2-2, the V gene TRBV19; TRBD1 is a possible D gene (7 bases). The source of this sequence is a human donor who received a COVID-19 vaccine. The CDR3 bases are TGTGCCAGTAGTATTACCCCCCAGGGGGGCACCGGGGAGCTGTTTTTT. It specifies CASSITPQGGTGELFF. The whole variable domain, remainder taken from reference TRBV19 and TRBJ2-2, is DGGITQSPKYLFRKEGQNVTLSCEQNLNHDAMYWYRQDPGQGLRLIYYSQIVNDFQKGDIAEGYSVSREKKESFPLTVTSAQKNPTAFYLCASSITPQGGTGELFFGEGSRLTVL.